This T cell receptor (beta chain) came from a study of blood T cell repertoires in COVID-19. Looking at the study overall: Donors in the United States, Italy and Spain gave samples during acute or convalescent COVID-19. The cDNA or gDNA used as material had been derived from T cells, B-cell-depleted T cells, or PBMCs.

The method was immunoSEQ multiplex PCR; TCRdb's version includes in-frame clones alone and lacks a portion of them. This table holds about 170,000 clones, about 87% found once. Germline V gene data show CDR1 as SEHNR and CDR2 as FQNEAQ (reference sequence). The V gene end was trimmed by 5 bases and the J gene end by 5 bases; junction bases not matched to a gene: 3. This CDR3 has 12 residues. Sequences were obtained from peripheral blood. This clonotype was obtained from a man aged 55 to 70 with acute or convalescent COVID-19. The chain carries TRBV7-9 and TRBJ2-7, with 7 positions matching TRBD1. The CDR3 coding sequence is TGTGCCAGCAGCCCGACAGGGAACGAGCAGTACGTC. The encoded protein is CASSPTGNEQYV.